This T cell receptor (beta chain) was obtained from a study of cytomegalovirus exposure and HLA in healthy donors. Regarding the study as a whole: In vitro testing confirmed a few CMV-associated chains as specific for CMV antigens. Cytomegalovirus status was reportedly diagnosed by the classifier with high specificity and sensitivity. Associated with cytomegalovirus, according to the listing, were 170 or so TCR beta chains.

Points on this clone: The antigen remains unidentified.

The CDR3 is made up of 15 amino acids. Germline V gives CDR1 MGHDK, CDR2 SYGVNS. The trim removed 3 bases at V and 4 bases at J, leaving 7 bases unmatched. Sequencing used immunoSEQ multiplex PCR; TCRdb keeps in-frame clones, though not all of them. Among a few hundred thousand clones listed, 70% to 90% were seen once. The genes are TRBV25-1 and TRBJ1-1; 8 nucleotides align to TRBD1. The origin of this receptor is a woman in her late teens or twenties in good health and CMV-seronegative. Sequencing used PBMCs. The CDR3 reads CASSDPGQASTEAFF. CDR3 DNA sequence: TGTGCCAGCAGTGATCCGGGACAGGCTAGCACTGAAGCTTTCTTT.